One and the same sample provided the 31 T cell receptor beta chains below, sequenced in a study of glioma-infiltrating T cells after dendritic cell vaccination. The protocol was immunoSEQ multiplex PCR, while the TCRdb copy is restricted to in-frame clones and leaves out a portion. The table lists just over 95,000 clones, 70% to 80% of them singletons, with less than 7% in the top ten. Sequencing used blood, obtained before dendritic cell vaccination. The receptor source for this set is a human donor with glioblastoma.

V usage is TRBV11-2 and J usage is TRBJ1-2, with 9 bases lining up with TRBD1. This CDR3 spans 16 amino acids. The ends lost 5 bases at V and 6 bases at J; junction bases unmatched: 13. CDR1 is SGHAT and CDR2 is FQNNGV in the germline V gene. In DNA form, the CDR3 reads TGTGCCAGCAGCCCAAGCCCTACAGGGGGCAGGGATGGCTACACCTTC. Translation: CASSPSPTGGRDGYTF.

V gene TRBV6-1 combines with J gene TRBJ1-3, with D unclear. Germline loops: CDR1 MNHNS, CDR2 SASEGT. Trimming removed 6 bases from V and 3 bases from J, with 6 bases in between. The CDR3 extends over 12 amino acids. CDR3 sequence (DNA): TGTGCCAGCAGGGAGGTTGGAAACACCATATATTTT. It codes for CASREVGNTIYF.

This chain connects TRBV19 to TRBJ1-2; D is unresolved. The CDR3 loop spans 12 amino acids. Germline V gene lookup returns CDR1 LNHDA and CDR2 SQIVND (reference sequence). Between the trimmed V and J ends, which lost 9 bases and 5 bases, there was a span of 13 bases. Here the CDR3 reads CASNDYGYGYTF. In DNA, the CDR3 is TGTGCCAGCAACGACTACGGGTATGGCTACACCTTC.

This clone turned up a few times. This rearrangement joins TRBV7-9 to TRBJ2-2; 8 nucleotides match TRBD2. Germline-derived CDR1 and CDR2 are SEHNR and FQNEAQ (reference sequence). The CDR3 totals 14 residues. With 2 bases clipped from V and 5 bases from J, the junction kept 1 base outside the gene matches. The CDR3 DNA follows: TGTGCCAGCAGCTTAAGACTAGCGACCGGGGAGCTGTTTTTT. Protein product: CASSLRLATGELFF.

Only a few counts were recorded for this clone. The CDR3 nucleotides are TGTGCCAGCAGCCCCTACAGGGTCCCGACTTCACCCCTCCACTTT. Amino acid sequence: CASSPYRVPTSPLHF. V gene TRBV9 combines with J gene TRBJ1-6, with a tentative D call TRBD1 (6 bases). The CDR3 extends over 15 amino acids. Deletions cut 4 bases from V and 9 bases from J, with 17 bases between. Germline V CDR1 and CDR2: SGDLS, YYNGEE.

V is TRBV5-1 and J is TRBJ2-2; tentative D call: TRBD1 (5 bases). The V gene lost 0 bases and the J gene lost 0 bases, with 9 bases spanning the gap. Looked up from germline, CDR1 is SGHRS and CDR2 is YFSETQ. There are 16 residues in the CDR3. The CDR3 reads CASSLAGPPNTGELFF. The CDR3 DNA reads TGCGCCAGCAGCTTGGCAGGGCCCCCGAACACCGGGGAGCTGTTTTTT.

The genes are TRBV19 and TRBJ1-1; D is ambiguous. From germline, CDR1 is LNHDA and CDR2 SQIVND (reference sequence). The CDR3 loop spans 11 amino acids. V dropped 6 bases and J dropped 7 bases, with 9 bases sitting between them. This CDR3 is CASRMQNEAFF. The CDR3, as DNA: TGTGCCAGTAGGATGCAGAATGAAGCTTTCTTT.

The V gene is TRBV13, the J gene TRBJ1-2, with D hard to call. Per germline, CDR1 PRHDT and CDR2 FYEKMQ (reference sequence). Between the trimmed V and J ends, which lost 3 bases and 6 bases, there was a span of 20 bases. The CDR3 totals 16 residues. CDR3 DNA: TGTGCCAGCAGCTTTCTACAGTTTGGCAATTTAGATGGCTACACCTTC. This encodes CASSFLQFGNLDGYTF.

A remark on this clone: One end of the junction does not line up with germline, which may come from a read error. The sample contains more than one DNA sequence encoding this CDR3. The chain uses TRBV15 and TRBJ1-2; a weak D match, TRBD1 (6 bases). This CDR3 has 15 residues. Germline loops: CDR1 LNHNV, CDR2 YYDKDF (reference sequence). The DNA of the CDR3 is TGCGCCACCAGCAGAGGTAACAGGGACACCTATGGCTACACCTTC. Its protein is CATSRGNRDTYGYTF.

The genes are TRBV30 and TRBJ2-3; perhaps TRBD1 as D (5 bases). The germline CDR1 and CDR2 sequences are GTSNPN and SVGIG (reference sequence). Trimming took 3 bases from V and 4 from J, leaving 11 bases between them. This CDR3 region has 13 residues. The CDR3 sequence: CAWSLRGPDTQYF. CDR3 DNA: TGTGCCTGGAGCCTTAGGGGTCCAGATACGCAGTATTTT. Full variable domain (remainder filled in from reference TRBV30 and TRBJ2-3): SQTIHQWPATLVQPVGSPLSLECTVEGTSNPNLYWYRQAAGRGLQLLFYSVGIGQISSEVPQNLSASRPQDRQFILSSKKLLLSDSGFYLCAWSLRGPDTQYFGPGTRLTVL.

This clone turned up a few times. This chain uses TRBV30 with TRBJ1-1, with TRBD1 matching over 8 bases. The CDR3 has 15 residues. V dropped 0 bases and J dropped 5; count of bases not matched to a gene: 8. CDR1 is GTSNPN and CDR2 is SVGIG in the germline V gene (reference sequence). The CDR3 loop reads CAWSVNRGAGTEAFF. CDR3 coding DNA: TGTGCCTGGAGTGTAAACAGGGGGGCTGGTACTGAAGCTTTCTTT.

This clone is a singleton in its sample. CDR3 loop: CASSIGLAGPYEQYF. DNA of the CDR3: TGTGCCAGTAGTATCGGGCTAGCGGGTCCCTACGAGCAGTACTTC. The genes are TRBV19 and TRBJ2-7; 8 bases are shared with TRBD2. Germline V gene lookup returns CDR1 LNHDA and CDR2 SQIVND (reference sequence). V lost 3 bases, J lost 2 bases, and 6 bases stayed unmatched. The CDR3 is made up of 15 amino acids.

The chain employs TRBV5-1 and TRBJ1-2; 11 positions match TRBD1. The CDR3 sequence is 14 residues long. V lost 4 bases and J lost 10; bases outside the gene matches: 9. Germline V gene sequence: CDR1 SGHRS, CDR2 YFSETQ. CDR3 protein: CASSPGQGAGAYTF. The CDR3 DNA reads TGCGCCAGCAGCCCCGGACAGGGGGCCGGGGCCTACACCTTC.

The chain carries TRBV2 and TRBJ1-6, with TRBD1 matching over 7 bases. The CDR3 has 15 amino acids. Germline V gene lookup returns CDR1 SNHLY and CDR2 FYNNEI. Trimming cost V 7 bases and J 5 bases; bases outside gene matches: 8. The CDR3: CASTLLGTDNSPLHF. As DNA, the CDR3 is TGTGCCAGCACTTTGCTCGGGACAGATAATTCACCCCTCCACTTT. The full variable domain, its missing parts supplied by reference TRBV2 and TRBJ1-6, is EPEVTQTPSHQVTQMGQEVILRCVPISNHLYFYWYRQILGQKVEFLVSFYNNEISEKSEIFDDQFSVERPDGSNFTLKIRSTKLEDSAMYFCASTLLGTDNSPLHFGNGTRLTVT.

The sample holds a few counts of this clone. The rearrangement joins TRBV6-5 to TRBJ1-1; a possible D gene is TRBD1 (5 bases). The germline V gene encodes CDR1 MNHEY and CDR2 SVGAGI. This CDR3 contains 14 residues. V was cut by 5 bases and J by 1 base, with 11 bases left in between. The CDR3 sequence: CASSVLTANTEAFF. In nucleotides, the CDR3 is TGTGCCAGCAGTGTATTGACAGCGAACACTGAAGCTTTCTTT.

The chain combines TRBV27 with TRBJ2-5; TRBD2 might be the D (6 bases). The CDR3 totals 14 residues. Germline V gene sequence: CDR1 MNHEY, CDR2 SMNVEV (reference sequence). V lost 2 bases to trimming and J lost 5 bases, with 12 bases between them. The DNA of the CDR3 is TGTGCCAGCAGTTTACTCGGGAGAGGGGAGACCCAGTACTTC. Its protein product is CASSLLGRGETQYF.

This clone has only a few counts. V gene TRBV6-5 combines with J gene TRBJ2-5, with 11 bases fitting TRBD2. Germline loops: CDR1 MNHEY, CDR2 SVGAGI. Germline trimming cut 6 bases from V and 5 bases from J; bases unmatched to any gene: 8. This CDR3 has 15 amino acids. The CDR3 sequence is CASRFSGGDGETQYF. The CDR3 region has the DNA TGTGCCAGCAGATTTAGCGGGGGGGATGGGGAGACCCAGTACTTC.

V is TRBV5-1 and J is TRBJ2-1; the match to TRBD1 covers 8 bases. The V gene end was trimmed by 0 bases and the J gene end by 7 bases; junction bases not matched to a gene: 6. The CDR3 covers 15 residues. Per the germline V gene, CDR1 is SGHRS and CDR2 is YFSETQ. As DNA, the CDR3 is TGCGCCAGCAGCTTGGCGCCAGGGGGCGTGAATGAGCAGTTCTTC. It yields the protein CASSLAPGGVNEQFF.

The chain couples TRBV27 to TRBJ2-2; D is possibly TRBD2 (5 bases). V lost 2 bases, J lost 4 bases, and 5 bases lay in between. The CDR3 length is 13 residues. CDR1 and CDR2 (germline): MNHEY, SMNVEV (reference sequence). This chain's CDR3 is CASSLRGTGELFF. CDR3 bases: TGTGCCAGCAGTTTACGGGGCACCGGGGAGCTGTTTTTT.

This clone has just one count. The chain recombines TRBV4-1 with TRBJ2-3; 11 bases match TRBD1. The CDR3 consists of 16 residues. The J segment lost 4 bases and the V segment lost 4 bases, leaving 7 bases of the junction unmatched. Germline-derived CDR1 and CDR2 are MGHRA and YSYEKL. The CDR3 DNA sequence: TGCGCCAGCAGCCGAGGGACAGGGGGTCTCTCAGATACGCAGTATTTT. Translation: CASSRGTGGLSDTQYF.

The CDR3 region is CASSPQGGFNYGYTF. DNA of the CDR3: TGTGCCAGCTCCCCCCAAGGAGGATTTAACTATGGCTACACCTTC. The rearrangement links TRBV18 to TRBJ1-2; D is ambiguous. The CDR3 is 15 residues long. Germline CDR1 is KGHSH and CDR2 is LQKENI. V lost 6 bases to trimming and J lost 1 base, with 15 bases between them.

The CDR3 bases are TGTGCCAGCAGCATACAGGGGCGCGCTACCTACGAGCAGTACTTC. Protein sequence: CASSIQGRATYEQYF. V usage is TRBV5-6 and J usage is TRBJ2-7; TRBD1 matches at 7 bases. CDR1 is SGHDT and CDR2 is YYEEEE in the germline V gene. This CDR3 is 15 amino acids long. V shed 4 bases, J shed 2 bases, and the junction held 9 bases outside the gene matches.

The V gene is TRBV6-5, the J gene TRBJ2-5; 7 positions match TRBD1. J lost 4 bases, V lost 4 bases, and 12 bases had no gene match. The CDR3 has 16 residues. Germline CDR1 reads MNHEY; CDR2 reads SVGAGI. The CDR3 region is CASSSPTGSPPETQYF. In DNA, the CDR3 is TGTGCCAGCAGTTCCCCGACAGGGAGTCCCCCAGAGACCCAGTACTTC.

The chain recombines TRBV29-1 with TRBJ1-4, with D maybe TRBD1 (5 bases). Germline loops: CDR1 SQVTM, CDR2 ANQGSEA. This CDR3 region has 12 residues. Trimming removed 5 bases at V and 6 bases at J, with 10 bases between. The CDR3 DNA reads TGCAGCGTTCATCAGGGCGATGAAAAACTGTTTTTT. Encoded protein: CSVHQGDEKLFF.

The chain links TRBV11-2 to TRBJ2-5, with 15 nucleotides matching TRBD2. CDR1 is SGHAT, CDR2 FQNNGV, per germline. V was pared by 5 bases and J by 5 bases, with 12 bases of the junction left unmatched. There are 18 residues in the CDR3. The CDR3 nucleotides are TGTGCCAGCAGCACGGGACTAGCGGGAGGTTTCCCACGGGAGACCCAGTACTTC. Translation gives CASSTGLAGGFPRETQYF.

This CDR3 reads CASSLRGAHTIYF. The CDR3 DNA sequence: TGTGCCAGCAGCCTACGGGGGGCTCACACCATATATTTT. The chain uses TRBV5-4 and TRBJ1-3, with a weak D call TRBD1 (6 bases). With 4 bases removed from V and 8 bases from J, the gap between germline ends came to 13 bases. Germline V gene sequence: CDR1 SGHNT, CDR2 YYREEE (reference sequence). The CDR3 contains 13 residues. The whole variable domain, remainder taken from reference TRBV5-4 and TRBJ1-3, is ETGVTQSPTHLIKTRGQQVTLRCSSQSGHNTVSWYQQALGQGPQFIFQYYREEENGRGNFPPRFSGLQFPNYSSELNVNALELDDSALYLCASSLRGAHTIYFGEGSWLTVV.

This chain uses TRBV30 with TRBJ1-1; the D gene is possibly TRBD1 (5 bases). V lost 0 bases, J lost 9 bases, and 20 bases lay in between. The CDR3 is made up of 15 amino acids. Germline V gives CDR1 GTSNPN, CDR2 SVGIG (reference sequence). The DNA of the CDR3 is TGTGCCTGGAGTGTACTTTTGGGGGGTCGGCGCAAAGCTTTCTTT. Translation gives CAWSVLLGGRRKAFF. Based on the CDR3 plus reference TRBV30 and TRBJ1-1, the full variable domain is SQTIHQWPATLVQPVGSPLSLECTVEGTSNPNLYWYRQAAGRGLQLLFYSVGIGQISSEVPQNLSASRPQDRQFILSSKKLLLSDSGFYLCAWSVLLGGRRKAFFGQGTRLTVV.

This clone was observed once. The chain links TRBV11-3 to TRBJ2-5; 7 bases agree with TRBD2. V gave up 1 base and J gave up 1 base; unmatched junction bases: 9. The CDR3 loop spans 17 amino acids. Germline V gene sequence: CDR1 SGHNT, CDR2 YENEEA. The CDR3 bases are TGTGCCAGCAGCTTAGGTATATCTAGCGGATCCCAAGAGACCCAGTACTTC. This gives the protein CASSLGISSGSQETQYF.

The gene calls are TRBV18 and TRBJ2-5; D unclear. V dropped 6 bases and J dropped 0 bases, with 20 bases sitting between them. This CDR3 has 17 residues. Germline CDR1 is KGHSH and CDR2 is LQKENI. DNA of the CDR3: TGTGCCAGCTCTTTGCGAGGCCCTAAAACCTACCAAGAGACCCAGTACTTC. Translation: CASSLRGPKTYQETQYF.

The chain is built from TRBV9 and TRBJ1-4; 7 bases line up with TRBD1. V lost 4 bases to trimming and J lost 1 base; unmatched junction nucleotides: 7. Germline assignment: CDR1 SGDLS and CDR2 YYNGEE. The CDR3 contains 16 residues. CDR3 sequence (DNA): TGTGCCAGCAGCCCTCGACAGGGTGGAACTAATGAAAAACTGTTTTTT. Translating it yields CASSPRQGGTNEKLFF. The variable domain in full, completed from reference TRBV9 and TRBJ1-4, reads DSGVTQTPKHLITATGQRVTLRCSPRSGDLSVYWYQQSLDQGLQFLIQYYNGEERAKGNILERFSAQQFPDLHSELNLSSLELGDSALYFCASSPRQGGTNEKLFFGSGTQLSVL.

In its sample, this clone was seen many times. This chain links TRBV7-2 with TRBJ1-6, with D hard to call. Germline assignment: CDR1 SGHTA and CDR2 FQGNSA. This CDR3 region has 16 residues. V lost 5 bases, J lost 9 bases, and 20 bases lay in between. CDR3 sequence reads: CASSAAAGGLGSPLHF. CDR3 sequence (DNA): TGTGCCAGCAGCGCAGCCGCGGGAGGACTAGGTTCACCCCTCCACTTT.